A selection of T cell receptor beta chains follows, all from one sample in a study of cytotoxic CD8 clonotypes in ibrutinib-treated CLL. Profiled with immunoSEQ multiplex PCR; TCRdb holds only in-frame clones, not every one. Here the sample spans about 200,000 clones, approximately 68% being singletons. This sample comprised PBMCs, obtained after 24 months of ibrutinib treatment. Receptors originate from a human donor with chronic lymphocytic leukemia. Each CDR3 is given with its conserved first and last residue. The order of the fields is V gene, J gene, D gene, clone size, CDR3 DNA, CDR3 protein. A D gene is named only where the DNA matches it firmly. Rows may omit the clone size; those that give it use once, few, many or a size class.

>TRBV27|TRBJ1-5|NA|NA
TGTGCCAGCAGTTTATCGGGTCGGATTAGCAATCAGCCCCAGCATTTT
CASSLSGRISNQPQHF
>TRBV6-6|TRBJ2-7|NA|NA
TGTGCCAGCAGTTACTCGACGGGGGCCACCGAGCAGTACTTC
CASSYSTGATEQYF
>TRBV11-2|TRBJ1-4|NA|NA
TGTGCCAGCAGCTTAGCTTCAGGGTTCAGAGAAAAACTGTTTTTT
CASSLASGFREKLFF
>TRBV4-3|TRBJ2-7|NA|few
TGCGCCAGCAGCCAAGTGCAAGGGACCTACGAGCAGTACTTC
CASSQVQGTYEQYF
>TRBV27|TRBJ1-2|TRBD1|few
TGTGCCAGCAGGGGACAGGTCAATGTATATGGCTACACCTTC
CASRGQVNVYGYTF
>TRBV5-4|TRBJ2-3|NA|once
TGTGCCAGCAGCTCCGGGGCCACAGATACGCAGTATTTT
CASSSGATDTQYF
>TRBV5-4|TRBJ1-1|NA|few
TGTGCCAGCAGCGTCAGGGACTTGAACACTGAAGCTTTCTTT
CASSVRDLNTEAFF
>TRBV5-5|TRBJ1-2|NA|NA
TGTGCCAGCAGCTCCACAGGGAACTATGGCTACACCTTC
CASSSTGNYGYTF
>TRBV6-5|TRBJ2-7|NA|NA
TGTGCCAGCAGTTACTCCGCCCAGCTAGCGTACTACGAGCAGTACTTC
CASSYSAQLAYYEQYF
>TRBV4-1|TRBJ2-7|NA|few
TGCGCCAGCAGCCAAGACGTACAGGGCAGCTCCTACGAGCAGTACTTC
CASSQDVQGSSYEQYF
>TRBV9|TRBJ2-5|NA|NA
TGTGCCAGCAACTCTGGGGGCGGGAGCAGGCTACGGGAGACCCAGTACTTC
CASNSGGGSRLRETQYF
>TRBV5-1|TRBJ2-5|NA|NA
TGCGCCAGCAGCTTGGACAGGCTGTCTGGGGAGACCCAGTACTTC
CASSLDRLSGETQYF
>TRBV30|TRBJ2-5|TRBD1|NA
TGTGCCTGGTGCGTCGGGACAGGCTACCAAGAGACCCAGTACTTC
CAWCVGTGYQETQYF
>TRBV6-5|TRBJ1-1|TRBD1|NA
TGTGCCAGCAGTCCCGGACAGGGTCGGTTCTTT
CASSPGQGRFF
>TRBV28|TRBJ1-2|NA|NA
TGTGCCAGCAGTTTATATCGGGGGCAAGGCTACACCTTC
CASSLYRGQGYTF
>TRBV5-1|TRBJ2-7|NA|NA
TGCGCCAGCAGCTTGGAGGCAGGTTCGACCTACGAGCAGTACTTC
CASSLEAGSTYEQYF
>TRBV29-1|TRBJ2-3|NA|few
TGCAGCGTTCGGCGAGGGGCCGTGACAGATACGCAGTATTTT
CSVRRGAVTDTQYF
>TRBV2|TRBJ2-4|NA|NA
TGTGCCTCCCAGGACTACCAAAACATTCAGTACTTC
CASQDYQNIQYF
>TRBV5-6|TRBJ2-7|TRBD2|NA
TGTGCCAGCAGCCCGCGACTAGCGGGAGACTACGAGCAGTACTTC
CASSPRLAGDYEQYF
>TRBV7-2|TRBJ2-6|NA|NA
TGTGCCAGCAGCTTAGACCCAGCCGGGGCCAACGTCCTGACTTTC
CASSLDPAGANVLTF
>TRBV10-3|TRBJ2-4|TRBD2|NA
TGTGCCATCAGTGAGTCGACTCAAAGCGGGAGTGAGAGGAACATTCAGTACTTC
CAISESTQSGSERNIQYF
>TRBV10-3|TRBJ2-3|TRBD2|NA
TGTGCCATCAGTGAGTCGGGCGGGAGGGCCCTACGGGATACGCAGTATTTT
CAISESGGRALRDTQYF
>TRBV5-4|TRBJ2-2|TRBD2|few
TGTGCCAGCAGCACGCGGACTAGCGGGATTGCCGGGGAGCTGTTTTTT
CASSTRTSGIAGELFF
>TRBV7-6|TRBJ2-5|NA|NA
TGTGCCAGCAGCTTAGATCAAGAGACCCAGTACTTC
CASSLDQETQYF
>TRBV28|TRBJ1-1|NA|NA
TGTGCCAGCAGTTTATACGTCATGAACACTGAAGCTTTCTTT
CASSLYVMNTEAFF
>TRBV7-3|TRBJ2-3|NA|NA
TGTGCCAGCAGCTTAACGTTTGCGGATACGCAGTATTTT
CASSLTFADTQYF
>TRBV4-3|TRBJ2-2|TRBD2|NA
TGCGCCAGCAGCCAAGATCAAGCGGGAGTCGTCACCGGGGAGCTGTTTTTT
CASSQDQAGVVTGELFF
>TRBV18|TRBJ1-2|NA|NA
TGTGCCAGCTCACCACCGAGCAGTCCTAACTATGGCTACACCTTC
CASSPPSSPNYGYTF
>TRBV2|TRBJ1-1|TRBD1|NA
TGTGCCAGCAGTGAAGGAAGAGGCGGCAGGGGGTCGAGCACTGAAGCTTTCTTT
CASSEGRGGRGSSTEAFF
>TRBV4-3|TRBJ2-7|NA|NA
TGCGCCAGCAGCCAATCGGTCAGTGTAAATCGCGAGCAGTACTTC
CASSQSVSVNREQYF
>TRBV28|TRBJ1-2|TRBD1|NA
TGTGCCAGCAGCGAGAATGTAAGGACAGGGTACGGCTACACCTTC
CASSENVRTGYGYTF
>TRBV19|TRBJ2-3|TRBD1|NA
TGTGCCAGTAGTATCGACAGGGGTGATACGCAGTATTTT
CASSIDRGDTQYF
>TRBV6-4|TRBJ2-2|NA|NA
TGTGCCAGCAGTGTTGGGGACACCGGGGAGCTGTTTTTT
CASSVGDTGELFF
>TRBV27|TRBJ2-7|NA|NA
TGTGCCAGCAGTTTCTCAGGTACCTACGAGCAGTACTTC
CASSFSGTYEQYF
>TRBV15|TRBJ1-4|NA|NA
TGTGCCGTGGGGCAGCTTGAAAAACTGTTTTTT
CAVGQLEKLFF
>TRBV2|TRBJ2-5|NA|NA
TGTGCCAGCAGTAAAGGGGAGACCCAGTACTTC
CASSKGETQYF
>TRBV4-3|TRBJ2-7|TRBD2|NA
TGCGCCAGCAGCCAAGATCCTAGCGGGAACAACTACGAGCAGTACTTC
CASSQDPSGNNYEQYF
>TRBV19|TRBJ1-5|NA|NA
TGTGCCAGTAATGGGGGGGCGAAACTACGCGGCAATCAGCCCCAGCATTTT
CASNGGAKLRGNQPQHF
>TRBV5-4|TRBJ2-7|NA|NA
TGTGCCAGCAGCTTGGACTATCTCTACGAGCAGTACTTC
CASSLDYLYEQYF
>TRBV2|TRBJ2-7|NA|NA
TGTGCCAGCAGAACAAGTTATGAGCAGTACTTC
CASRTSYEQYF
>TRBV6-5|TRBJ1-4|NA|NA
TGTGCCAGCAGGCCGACAGCGACTAATGAAAAACTGTTTTTT
CASRPTATNEKLFF
>TRBV5-6|TRBJ1-1|TRBD1|NA
TGTGCCAGCAGCTTGGCATTAATCGACAGGGTGGGCGCTTTCTTT
CASSLALIDRVGAFF
>TRBV4-3|TRBJ2-1|TRBD1|NA
TGCGCCAGCAGCCAAGAGCACAGGGGGCTGGATGAGCAGTTCTTC
CASSQEHRGLDEQFF
>TRBV4-3|TRBJ1-1|TRBD1|NA
TGCGCCAGCAGCCAGGGGACAGGTTACACTGAAGCTTTCTTT
CASSQGTGYTEAFF
>TRBV30|TRBJ2-1|TRBD2|NA
TGTGCCTGGAGCACTAGTCTAGCGGGAGGTTGGCGAGAGCAGTTCTTC
CAWSTSLAGGWREQFF
>TRBV7-2|TRBJ2-1|TRBD2|NA
TGTGCCAGCAGCTCGGGACTAGCCTACAATGAGCAGTTCTTC
CASSSGLAYNEQFF
>TRBV28|TRBJ2-3|NA|once
TGTGCCAGCAGCCAGGGTGGCACAGATACGCAGTATTTT
CASSQGGTDTQYF
>TRBV15|TRBJ1-5|TRBD1|NA
TGTGCCACCAGCAGGGACAGGTACAATCAGCCCCAGCATTTT
CATSRDRYNQPQHF